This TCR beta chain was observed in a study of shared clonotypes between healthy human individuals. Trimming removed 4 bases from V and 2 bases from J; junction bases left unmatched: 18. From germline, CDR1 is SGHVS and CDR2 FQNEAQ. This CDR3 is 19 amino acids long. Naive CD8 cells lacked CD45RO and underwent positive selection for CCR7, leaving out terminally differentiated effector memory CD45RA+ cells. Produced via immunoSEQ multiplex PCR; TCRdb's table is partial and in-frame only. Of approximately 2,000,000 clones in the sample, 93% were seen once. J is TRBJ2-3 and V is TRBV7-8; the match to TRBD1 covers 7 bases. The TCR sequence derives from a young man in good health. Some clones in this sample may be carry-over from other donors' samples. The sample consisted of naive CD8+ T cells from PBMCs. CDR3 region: CASSYMNAGTVGATDTQYF. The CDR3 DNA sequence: TGTGCCAGCAGCTACATGAATGCCGGGACAGTGGGTGCCACAGATACGCAGTATTTT.